The clone carrying this T cell receptor beta chain was seen more than once but under ten times. Individual cDNA molecules received unique molecular identifiers in the library. TCRdb recomputed calls from the RACE reads with MiXCR, one row per CDR3 protein. The repertoire holds over 85,000 distinct CDR3 sequences, with around 8.8% as singletons. These data originate in a study of human T cells and chemical hapten exposure. Study details: From small differences in pooled library volume came most of the variation in per-sample TCR yields.

The sample's time point: healthy volunteer bleed at 2 weeks. From whole blood left unfractionated, total RNA was extracted. The clonotype comes from a female donor in good health. Some clones in this sample may be carry-over from other donors' samples. Sequenced: whole blood.

The CDR3 region has the DNA TGCAGCGTTGAAGAGGACAGGAATCAGCCCCAGCATTTT. This encodes CSVEEDRNQPQHF. This chain connects TRBV29-1 to TRBJ1-5; 7 bases are shared with TRBD1. Germline-derived CDR1 and CDR2 are SQVTM and ANQGSEA. The CDR3 runs 13 residues. The V gene end was trimmed by 0 bases and the J gene end by 4 bases; junction bases not matched to a gene: 0.